The source of this T cell receptor (beta chain) is a study of CD8 T cells in Susac syndrome. cDNA came from roughly 0.53 to 1 ug RNA primed by random hexamers. Via MiXCR, TCRdb re-called the immunoSEQ multiplex PCR reads, giving one row per CDR3 protein. Seen here are around 190,000 distinct CDR3 sequences, around 95% observed once, and the top ten hold approximately 0.094%. Trimming left V 7 bases short and J 4 bases short, with 13 bases between. CDR1 and CDR2 from the germline V gene are SQVTM and ANQGSEA. The CDR3 totals 12 residues. Specimen: CD4+ T cells from PBMCs. This TCR derives from a human donor in good health. The V gene is TRBV29-1, the J gene TRBJ1-1; D may be TRBD1 (6 bases). The CDR3: CSGGASGTEAFF. The CDR3, as DNA: TGCAGCGGGGGGGCTTCGGGCACTGAAGCTTTCTTT.